This TCR beta chain was recorded in a study of blood T cell repertoires in COVID-19. Study context: COVID-19 samples collected from the United States, Italy and Spain covered acute and convalescent phases. T cells, B-cell-depleted T cells, or PBMCs supplied cDNA or gDNA.

Authors' data handling: From reference gene primer amplification, estimates of nucleated cell counts were derived. Libraries were prepared by immunoSEQ multiplex PCR; TCRdb keeps only in-frame clonotypes and omits some of them. V, J and clone size were drawn from that table, and D and trimming were deduced from the DNA. This sample has 90,000 to 110,000 clones; about 87% occur once, and the top ten carry about 6.6%. V was clipped by 3 bases and J by 0 bases, with 10 bases between them. The CDR3 contains 15 residues. From germline, CDR1 is SGHTS and CDR2 YDEGEE. This TCR derives from a woman in her forties or fifties with acute or convalescent COVID-19. The V call is TRBV5-8, the J call TRBJ1-5; D might be TRBD1 (5 bases). The sequencing sample was made of peripheral blood. The CDR3 is CASSSGEYSNQPQHF. The CDR3 DNA reads TGTGCCAGCAGCTCGGGGGAATATAGCAATCAGCCCCAGCATTTT. The full variable domain, with the rest looked up from reference TRBV5-8 and TRBJ1-5, is EAGVTQSPTHLIKTRGQQATLRCSPISGHTSVYWYQQALGLGLQFLLWYDEGEERNRGNFPPRFSGRQFPNYSSELNVNALELEDSALYLCASSSGEYSNQPQHFGDGTRLSIL.